This entry lists 28 T cell receptor beta chains sequenced from one sample in a study of cytomegalovirus exposure and HLA in healthy donors. The PCR made use of 60 Vbeta and 13 Jbeta primers. Sequencing was performed with immunoSEQ multiplex PCR; in TCRdb, only in-frame clones are kept and a portion is missing. In the table there are roughly 77,000 clones, roughly a tenth of which are singletons. Material for sequencing was PBMCs. The receptors here all came from a man between 60 and 70 years old in good health and CMV-seropositive.

This clone has just a few counts. This rearrangement joins TRBV10-3 to TRBJ1-4; 11 nucleotides match TRBD1. Germline V lookup: CDR1 ENHRY, CDR2 SYGVKD. The CDR3 sequence is 17 residues long. V lost 0 bases, J lost 8 bases, and 8 bases stayed unmatched. The CDR3 protein is CAISESYGTGGKEKLFF. In nucleotides, the CDR3 is TGTGCCATCAGTGAGTCCTACGGGACAGGGGGAAAAGAAAAACTGTTTTTT.

The chain uses TRBV19 and TRBJ1-6; D gene uncertain. Germline lookup yields CDR1 LNHDA and CDR2 SQIVND (reference sequence). V gave up 3 bases and J gave up 8 bases, with 8 bases separating them. The CDR3 length is 13 residues. CDR3 bases: TGTGCCAGTAGTATGTCTGGGCATTCACCCCTCCACTTT. Amino acids: CASSMSGHSPLHF. The whole variable domain, remainder taken from reference TRBV19 and TRBJ1-6, is DGGITQSPKYLFRKEGQNVTLSCEQNLNHDAMYWYRQDPGQGLRLIYYSQIVNDFQKGDIAEGYSVSREKKESFPLTVTSAQKNPTAFYLCASSMSGHSPLHFGNGTRLTVT.

This clone has only a few counts. The chain recombines TRBV28 with TRBJ2-7; D unclear. Trimming took 6 bases from V and 4 from J, leaving 7 bases between them. Germline V gene data show CDR1 as MDHEN and CDR2 as SYDVKM. The length of the CDR3 is 11 residues. CDR3 sequence: CASRFQYEQYF. Written as DNA, the CDR3 is TGTGCCAGCAGGTTCCAGTACGAGCAGTACTTC.

This clone appeared a few times. This sequence joins TRBV15 and TRBJ2-7; tentatively, D is TRBD2 (5 bases). This CDR3 comprises 15 residues. Trimming left V 3 bases short and J 5 bases short, with 17 bases between. Germline loops: CDR1 LNHNV, CDR2 YYDKDF (reference sequence). The DNA of the CDR3 is TGTGCCACCAGCAGCGGACGGTTCTCGGAGGACGAGCAGTACTTC. This encodes CATSSGRFSEDEQYF. Full variable domain (rest looked up from reference TRBV15 and TRBJ2-7): DAMVIQNPRYQVTQFGKPVTLSCSQTLNHNVMYWYQQKSSQAPKLLFHYYDKDFNNEADTPDNFQSRRPNTSFCFLDIRSPGLGDTAMYLCATSSGRFSEDEQYFGPGTRLTVT.

J is TRBJ2-1 and V is TRBV7-2, with TRBD2 matching over 9 bases. Germline loops: CDR1 SGHTA, CDR2 FQGNSA. The CDR3 totals 15 residues. The V and J ends lost 2 bases and 7 bases, in that order; junction bases with no gene match: 6. CDR3 sequence: CASSLMVAGENEQFF. In DNA, the CDR3 is TGTGCCAGCAGCTTAATGGTAGCGGGAGAGAATGAGCAGTTCTTC.

This clone was seen a handful of times. This chain uses TRBV7-8 with TRBJ1-2, with D maybe TRBD1 (5 bases). This CDR3 comprises 14 residues. Trimming cost V 5 bases and J 0 bases, with 10 bases left between them. Germline V gives CDR1 SGHVS, CDR2 FQNEAQ. CDR3 protein: CASSQGTANYGYTF. The CDR3 bases are TGTGCCAGCAGCCAGGGTACAGCTAACTATGGCTACACCTTC.

This sequence joins TRBV28 and TRBJ2-7; 10 bases are a match to TRBD2. With V trimmed by 5 bases and J by 0 bases, 7 bases remained unmatched. The CDR3 is 16 amino acids. Germline values: CDR1 MDHEN, CDR2 SYDVKM. CDR3 sequence: CASSPSGGAPSYEQYV. The CDR3 DNA sequence: TGTGCCAGCAGTCCGAGCGGGGGGGCCCCCTCCTACGAGCAGTACGTC.

The chain couples TRBV13 to TRBJ2-1; 7 bases are shared with TRBD2. The CDR3 is 16 residues long. Unmatched junction bases numbered 12, after V lost 8 bases and J lost 2 bases. From germline, CDR1 is PRHDT and CDR2 FYEKMQ (reference sequence). CDR3 DNA: TGTGCCAGCTACAACCTAGCGGAGGAACCCTACAATGAGCAGTTCTTC. It encodes CASYNLAEEPYNEQFF.

The V call is TRBV18, the J call TRBJ1-2; TRBD1 is a possible D gene (6 bases). Trimming pared 2 bases from V and 3 bases from J, leaving 10 bases between. The CDR3 has 14 residues. Germline assignment: CDR1 KGHSH and CDR2 LQKENI. Written as DNA, the CDR3 is TGTGCCAGCTCACCAAGGACAGACTACTATGGCTACACCTTC. Translated: CASSPRTDYYGYTF.

The chain employs TRBV18 and TRBJ2-3; 9 bases agree with TRBD2. Per germline, CDR1 KGHSH and CDR2 LQKENI. CDR3 size: 15 residues. The ends lost 4 bases at V and 3 bases at J; junction bases unmatched: 5. In DNA form, the CDR3 reads TGTGCCAGCTCACGAGCGGGAGGTATTACAGATACGCAGTATTTT. Amino acids: CASSRAGGITDTQYF.

The chain joins TRBV5-6 to TRBJ2-3; 8 bases align to TRBD2. In germline, CDR1 is SGHDT, CDR2 YYEEEE. Losses at the gene ends were 4 bases for V and 3 bases for J; bases not matched to a gene: 10. The CDR3 spans 16 residues. CDR3 protein: CASSPVGRGVTDTQYF. CDR3 coding DNA: TGTGCCAGCAGCCCGGTGGGGCGGGGGGTAACAGATACGCAGTATTTT.

The genes are TRBV7-8 and TRBJ2-3; 12 positions agree with TRBD2. With V trimmed by 3 bases and J by 0 bases, 10 bases remained unmatched. The CDR3 sequence is 19 residues long. CDR1 is SGHVS, CDR2 FQNEAQ, per germline. For the CDR3, the DNA is TGTGCCAGCAGCTTCCCCCGAACTAGCGGGGGGTCTAGCACAGATACGCAGTATTTT. Translating gives CASSFPRTSGGSSTDTQYF.

Worth noting for this clone: Sequence at one end of the junction differs from germline and may be a read error. This CDR3 is CASSLSSNTGELFF. The CDR3 coding sequence is TGTGCTAGCAGCTTATCGTCGAACACCGGGGAGCTGTTTTTT. The chain links TRBV7-7 to TRBJ2-2; D is unresolved. Per germline, CDR1 SSHAT and CDR2 FNYEAQ (reference sequence). This CDR3 has 14 residues.

This clone was detected a few times. The gene calls are TRBV10-1 and TRBJ2-7; D remains unclear. The CDR3 totals 11 residues. CDR1 and CDR2 (germline): WNHNN, SYGVQD (reference sequence). The ends were cut back, 11 bases at V and 7 bases at J, with 15 bases in the middle. CDR3 protein: CAVSMAPEQYV. CDR3 sequence (DNA): TGCGCCGTTTCAATGGCCCCGGAGCAGTACGTC.

V and J are TRBV11-2 and TRBJ2-3; 12 positions match TRBD2. The CDR3 totals 15 residues. Germline CDR1 SGHAT, CDR2 FQNNGV. The J segment lost 4 bases and the V segment lost 5 bases, leaving 4 bases of the junction unmatched. The CDR3 here is CASSLGLAGSDTQYF. CDR3 nucleotide sequence: TGTGCCAGCAGCCTTGGACTAGCGGGATCAGATACGCAGTATTTT.

The chain uses TRBV30 and TRBJ1-5, with 8 bases matching TRBD1. The germline V gene encodes CDR1 GTSNPN and CDR2 SVGIG (reference sequence). The CDR3 totals 14 residues. Losses at the gene ends were 4 bases for V and 6 bases for J; bases not matched to a gene: 8. The CDR3, as DNA: TGTGCCTGGACCCCAGGACAGGGTAGTCAGCCCCAGCATTTT. It is translated as CAWTPGQGSQPQHF.

A few counts support this clone. The V call is TRBV21-1, the J call TRBJ1-4. TRBV21-1 is assigned pseudogene status. The CDR3 spans 13 residues. The CDR3: CASSRVLVGKLFF. The DNA of the CDR3 is TGTGCCAGCAGCCGGGTCCTTGTAGGAAAACTGTTTTTT.

This clone turned up a few times. The CDR3 reads CASSLGGGYEQYV. The DNA for the CDR3 is TGTGCCAGCAGCTTAGGCGGGGGTTACGAGCAGTACGTC. This chain uses TRBV7-3 with TRBJ2-7; 7 bases match TRBD2. The CDR3 runs to 13 residues. V shed 2 bases and J 4 bases; nucleotides not matched to a gene: 2. Germline CDR1 is SGHTA and CDR2 is FQGTGA.

This clone appeared a few times. The chain joins TRBV7-2 to TRBJ2-2; D possibly corresponds to TRBD2 (6 bases). The length of the CDR3 is 14 residues. V lost 2 bases, J lost 7 bases, and 11 bases lay in between. In germline, CDR1 is SGHTA, CDR2 FQGNSA. The CDR3 coding sequence is TGTGCCAGCAGCTTATACGGGGGTGGCGGGGAGCTGTTTTTT. Translating gives CASSLYGGGGELFF.

For this clone: Given the absence of the conserved phenylalanine or tryptophan at the CDR3 end, a read error is likely. This sample also contains other DNA sequences that code for the same CDR3. The chain uses TRBV5-6 and TRBJ2-2; D is perhaps TRBD2 (5 bases). Germline V CDR1 and CDR2: SGHDT, YYEEEE. This CDR3 has 16 amino acids. The CDR3 here is CASIDTRGRNTGELFV. CDR3 DNA: TGTGCAAGCATCGATACTAGAGGGAGAAACACCGGGGAGCTGTTTGTT.

The chain recombines TRBV25-1 with TRBJ2-5; 13 bases map to TRBD2. J was trimmed by 5 bases and V by 3 bases; bases with no gene match: 3. The germline V gene encodes CDR1 MGHDK and CDR2 SYGVNS. CDR3 size: 15 residues. The CDR3 region has the DNA TGTGCCAGCAGTGACCCGGGACTAGCGGGGGAGACCCAGTACTTC. It codes for CASSDPGLAGETQYF.

The chain has TRBV6-5 and TRBJ1-1, with 9 bases identical to TRBD1. After removal of 7 bases from V and 5 bases from J, the junction contained 11 bases not matched to a gene. Looked up from germline, CDR1 is MNHEY and CDR2 is SVGAGI. The CDR3 totals 15 residues. CDR3 protein: CASIADRGRRTEAFF. For the CDR3, the DNA is TGTGCCAGCATCGCAGACAGGGGGAGACGGACTGAAGCTTTCTTT.

The V call is TRBV11-1, the J call TRBJ2-5; weak D call: TRBD2 (6 bases). The germline V and J ends were trimmed by 5 bases and 5 bases, with 15 bases remaining between them. Germline values: CDR1 SGHAT, CDR2 FQDESV (reference sequence). The CDR3 loop spans 14 amino acids. As DNA, the CDR3 is TGTGCCAGCAGCGAAGCGCGGGGTGGGGAGACCCAGTACTTC. Encoded protein: CASSEARGGETQYF. Based on the CDR3 plus reference TRBV11-1 and TRBJ2-5, the full variable domain is EAEVAQSPRYKITEKSQAVAFWCDPISGHATLYWYRQILGQGPELLVQFQDESVVDDSQLPKDRFSAERLKGVDSTLKIQPAELGDSAMYLCASSEARGGETQYFGPGTRLLVL.

In its sample, this clone was seen a few times. The chain recombines TRBV2 with TRBJ2-5; 12 nucleotides line up with TRBD2. The germline V gene encodes CDR1 SNHLY and CDR2 FYNNEI. V gave up 4 bases and J gave up 5 bases; unmatched junction bases: 2. This CDR3 region has 14 residues. The CDR3, as DNA: TGTGCCAGCAGTGGCACTAGCGGGAGGGAGACCCAGTACTTC. Translated, it gives CASSGTSGRETQYF.

This clone was seen only a few times. The chain couples TRBV28 to TRBJ2-4; TRBD2 matches 8 bases. The CDR3 totals 15 residues. Germline-derived CDR1 and CDR2 are MDHEN and SYDVKM. V lost 1 base and J lost 5; bases outside the gene matches: 4. The CDR3 reads CASSLSRGGQNIQYF. In nucleotides, the CDR3 is TGTGCCAGCAGTTTATCCCGGGGGGGCCAAAACATTCAGTACTTC.

The chain combines TRBV5-6 with TRBJ2-2; tentatively, D is TRBD2 (6 bases). Germline V gives CDR1 SGHDT, CDR2 YYEEEE. V shed 7 bases and J shed 7 bases, with 11 bases lying between them. This CDR3 has 12 residues. CDR3 sequence: CASGGIGGELFF. As DNA, the CDR3 is TGTGCCAGCGGAGGGATCGGCGGGGAGCTGTTTTTT.

This clone was detected a few times. V usage is TRBV6-1 and J usage is TRBJ2-3; D is uncertain. The CDR3 consists of 16 residues. Per germline, CDR1 MNHNS and CDR2 SASEGT. V was clipped by 2 bases and J by 7 bases, with 19 bases between them. The CDR3 here is CASSEFYWADLNTQYF. In nucleotides, the CDR3 is TGTGCCAGCAGTGAATTTTACTGGGCTGATCTAAATACGCAGTATTTT.

This clone was seen more than once but under ten times. V is TRBV30 and J is TRBJ1-2; unclear D gene. Germline V gene data show CDR1 as GTSNPN and CDR2 as SVGIG (reference sequence). V was shortened by 3 bases and J by 2 bases, with 13 bases between the two germline ends. The length of the CDR3 is 14 residues. CDR3 sequence (DNA): TGTGCCTGGAGCTTGTCGGTATCAAACTATGGCTACACCTTC. As protein: CAWSLSVSNYGYTF. The full variable domain, with the rest looked up from reference TRBV30 and TRBJ1-2, is SQTIHQWPATLVQPVGSPLSLECTVEGTSNPNLYWYRQAAGRGLQLLFYSVGIGQISSEVPQNLSASRPQDRQFILSSKKLLLSDSGFYLCAWSLSVSNYGYTFGSGTRLTVV.